Below, 22 T cell receptor beta chains from the same sample are listed, as sequenced in a study of low-dose radiotherapy and immunotherapy resistance in tumors. TRAV- and TRBV-specific primers primed first-strand cDNA, covering alpha and beta chains. TCRs were amplified for 15 to 25 PCR cycles with a constant-region primer and V-primer adapter. Using its own MiXCR run on the reads, TCRdb lists one record per CDR3 protein. The table lists 17,000 or so distinct CDR3 sequences, about 73% of them singletons. The receptors here all came from a human donor with advanced metastatic prostate, ovarian, gallbladder or colorectal cancer (not recorded which). This table probably holds off-target reads from a library built for another chain.

This chain joins TRBV28 and TRBJ2-2, with unresolved D. This CDR3 comprises 14 residues. CDR1 and CDR2 (germline): MDHEN, SYDVKM. V gave up 3 bases and J gave up 6 bases, with 11 bases separating them. The CDR3 bases are TGTGCCAGCAGTTTTGGGATAAACTCCGGGGAGCTGTTTTTT. Residues: CASSFGINSGELFF.

By frequency in the sample, this clonotype is medium-sized. The chain uses TRBV29-1 and TRBJ1-1; D is possibly TRBD1 (6 bases). CDR1 SQVTM and CDR2 ANQGSEA come from the germline V gene. The CDR3 spans 14 residues. Trimming removed 3 bases from V and 0 bases from J, with 11 bases in between. The CDR3 sequence is CSVDPTGLNTEAFF. The CDR3 DNA sequence: TGCAGCGTTGACCCGACAGGTTTGAACACTGAAGCTTTCTTT.

The gene calls are TRBV7-2 and TRBJ2-5; D not resolved. V was cut by 2 bases and J by 4 bases, with 11 bases left in between. The CDR3 contains 14 residues. Per germline, CDR1 SGHTA and CDR2 FQGNSA. In nucleotides, the CDR3 is TGTGCCAGCAGCTTATCTGGGGTCGGAGAGACCCAGTACTTC. Translated, it gives CASSLSGVGETQYF.

This chain joins TRBV20-1 and TRBJ2-5; 10 positions match TRBD2. The CDR3 length is 13 residues. V was pared by 7 bases and J by 5 bases, with 7 bases of the junction left unmatched. The germline CDR1 and CDR2 sequences are DFQATT and SNEGSKA (reference sequence). The CDR3 loop reads CSGASGSDETQYF. CDR3 DNA: TGCAGTGGGGCTAGCGGGAGTGATGAGACCCAGTACTTC.

The chain is built from TRBV30 and TRBJ2-1, with D maybe TRBD2 (6 bases). Trimming removed 0 bases at V and 5 bases at J, with 8 bases between. This CDR3 has 13 residues. CDR1 and CDR2 from the germline V gene are GTSNPN and SVGIG (reference sequence). The CDR3 DNA reads as TGTGCCTGGAGTGTTGGAGGGAACAATGAGCAGTTCTTC. As protein: CAWSVGGNNEQFF.

The chain is built from TRBV7-2 and TRBJ1-1, with TRBD1 as a possible D gene (5 bases). The CDR3 runs 14 residues. V lost 5 bases to trimming and J lost 9 bases, with 19 bases between them. Germline V gives CDR1 SGHTA, CDR2 FQGNSA. The CDR3 here is CASSRGIRQGQAFF. The CDR3 region has the DNA TGTGCCAGCAGCCGCGGCATAAGGCAGGGCCAAGCTTTCTTT.

The gene calls are TRBV24-1 and TRBJ2-5; D is unclear. This CDR3 region has 11 residues. CDR1 KGHDR and CDR2 SFDVKD come from the germline V gene. Between the trimmed V and J ends, which lost 0 bases and 6 bases, there was a span of 1 base. The DNA of the CDR3 is TGTGCCACCAGTGATTTGAAGACCCAGTACTTC. This codes for CATSDLKTQYF.

This clonotype has just one count. The chain uses TRBV7-2 and TRBJ2-1; 7 bases match TRBD2. Trimming at V came to 5 bases and at J to 1 base, leaving 17 bases not matched to a gene. Germline-derived CDR1 and CDR2 are SGHTA and FQGNSA. The CDR3 totals 19 residues. Written as DNA, the CDR3 is TGTGCCAGCAGCCCTTTTGCGGCGGGAGTATCAGGGTCCTACAATGAGCAGTTCTTC. This codes for CASSPFAAGVSGSYNEQFF. The full variable domain, rest sourced from reference TRBV7-2 and TRBJ2-1, is GAGVSQSPSNKVTEKGKDVELRCDPISGHTALYWYRQSLGQGLEFLIYFQGNSAPDKSGLPSDRFSAERTGGSVSTLTIQRTQQEDSAVYLCASSPFAAGVSGSYNEQFFGPGTRLTVL.

This clonotype came up a few times. The chain combines TRBV28 with TRBJ2-2; 8 positions agree with TRBD1. The junction had 13 bases not matched to a gene; V was cut back by 7 bases and J by 6 bases. This CDR3 is 16 amino acids long. CDR1 and CDR2 (germline): MDHEN, SYDVKM. CDR3 amino acids: CASITGQGVWAGELFF. The CDR3 DNA sequence: TGTGCCAGCATAACTGGACAGGGCGTATGGGCCGGGGAGCTGTTTTTT.

The chain joins TRBV4-2 to TRBJ2-7; possibly TRBD2 for D (6 bases). CDR1 and CDR2 (germline): LGHNA, YNFKEQ. This CDR3 has 16 residues. V was cut by 3 bases and J by 1 base, with 16 bases left in between. CDR3 loop: CASSQEGTQISYEQYF. The CDR3, as DNA: TGTGCCAGCAGCCAGGAGGGGACGCAAATATCCTACGAGCAGTACTTC.

CDR3 DNA sequence: TGCACCAGCAGCCAAGAAGGCAGTAGCACAGATACGCAGTATTTT. As protein: CTSSQEGSSTDTQYF. V and J are TRBV1 and TRBJ2-3. TRBV1 represents a pseudogene. The CDR3 loop spans 15 amino acids.

The chain joins TRBV5-8 to TRBJ1-5; D call uncertain. This CDR3 region has 15 residues. Trimming removed 6 bases at V and 1 base at J, with 14 bases between. The germline CDR1 and CDR2 sequences are SGHTS and YDEGEE. CDR3 in amino acids: CASTSEGVSNQPQHF. DNA for the CDR3: TGTGCCAGCACCTCGGAGGGAGTGAGCAATCAGCCCCAGCATTTT. Looking up the rest from reference TRBV5-8 and TRBJ1-5 gives the full variable domain: EAGVTQSPTHLIKTRGQQATLRCSPISGHTSVYWYQQALGLGLQFLLWYDEGEERNRGNFPPRFSGRQFPNYSSELNVNALELEDSALYLCASTSEGVSNQPQHFGDGTRLSIL.

The rearrangement links TRBV9 to TRBJ1-6; no firm D call. V lost 3 bases, J lost 9 bases, and 10 bases lay in between. Per the germline V gene, CDR1 is SGDLS and CDR2 is YYNGEE. The length of the CDR3 is 13 residues. The CDR3 is CASSESVGSPLHF. The CDR3 nucleotides read TGTGCCAGCAGCGAAAGTGTTGGTTCACCCCTCCACTTT.

The chain employs TRBV6-2 or TRBV6-3 and TRBJ2-2, with TRBD2 as a possible D gene (6 bases). V gave up 8 bases and J gave up 6 bases, with 19 bases separating them. Germline lookup yields CDR1 MNHEY and CDR2 SVGEGT. The CDR3 consists of 15 residues. The CDR3 nucleotides are TGTGCCAGCCGAGCGGGTGATAGGGATGCCGGGGAGCTGTTTTTT. This encodes CASRAGDRDAGELFF.

Concerning this clonotype itself: A read error may produce the germline difference seen at one junction end. The chain links TRBV24-1 to TRBJ2-1, with 7 bases matching TRBD2. Germline V gives CDR1 KGHDR, CDR2 SFDVKD. This CDR3 has 11 residues. CDR3 bases: TGTGCCGCTTCGACTGGGGGGGTAAAGGTCTTC. This codes for CAASTGGVKVF.

The J gene is TRBJ2-7, the V gene TRBV5-1, with 9 bases aligning to TRBD2. With V trimmed by 0 bases and J by 5 bases, 9 bases remained unmatched. CDR1 and CDR2 (germline): SGHRS, YFSETQ. The CDR3 covers 16 residues. The CDR3 sequence: CASSLGAGGPVDEQYF. DNA for the CDR3: TGCGCCAGCAGCTTGGGGGCGGGGGGGCCGGTGGACGAGCAGTACTTC.

The chain recombines TRBV11-2 with TRBJ1-2; D is unclear. Germline CDR1 reads SGHAT; CDR2 reads FQNNGV. The CDR3 sequence is 15 residues long. Trimming stripped 0 bases from V and 0 bases from J, with 8 bases between. CDR3 sequence: CASSLEAGTNYGYTF. Written as DNA, the CDR3 is TGTGCCAGCAGCTTAGAGGCAGGAACTAACTATGGCTACACCTTC.

The V gene is TRBV12-3 or TRBV12-4, the J gene TRBJ2-5; D perhaps matches TRBD1 (6 bases). V shed 5 bases and J shed 3 bases, with 13 bases lying between them. CDR3 size: 14 residues. The CDR3 sequence is CASSPRTEKETQYF. Written as DNA, the CDR3 is TGTGCCAGCAGTCCGAGGACAGAAAAAGAGACCCAGTACTTC.

The gene calls are TRBV11-3 and TRBJ2-2, with TRBD1 identical over 11 bases. The CDR3 has 16 residues. Per germline, CDR1 SGHNT and CDR2 YENEEA. V lost 5 bases, J lost 5 bases, and 7 bases stayed unmatched. The CDR3 DNA sequence: TGTGCCAGCAGCCCCCGCGGGACAGGGGGAACCGGGGAGCTGTTTTTT. Translated: CASSPRGTGGTGELFF.

This clonotype was seen only once. The rearrangement links TRBV6-2 or TRBV6-3 to TRBJ2-3, with 10 bases that match TRBD2. V dropped 0 bases and J dropped 2; count of bases not matched to a gene: 8. Per germline, CDR1 MNHEY and CDR2 SVGEGT. The length of the CDR3 is 18 residues. This CDR3 reads CASSYSGLAWENTDTQYF. CDR3 bases: TGTGCCAGCAGTTACTCGGGACTAGCGTGGGAAAACACAGATACGCAGTATTTT.

The CDR3 spells CASSQDPLTGEGWMDEQYF. CDR3 DNA sequence: TGCGCCAGCAGCCAAGATCCTTTGACAGGGGAAGGGTGGATGGATGAGCAGTACTTC. The J gene is TRBJ2-7, the V gene TRBV4-3; 8 bases align to TRBD1. In germline, CDR1 is LGHNA, CDR2 YSLEER. CDR3 length: 19 residues. J gave up 7 bases and V 0 bases, and 20 bases lay outside the gene matches.

The sample holds a few counts of this clonotype. This chain joins TRBV12-5 and TRBJ1-1, with no clear D. CDR1 is LGHNT, CDR2 FRNRAP, per germline. The CDR3 has 13 residues. The V gene lost 3 bases and the J gene lost 4 bases, with 9 bases spanning the gap. The CDR3 coding sequence is TGTGCTAGTGGTTTATCTCCGGCCACTGAAGCTTTCTTT. Its translation is CASGLSPATEAFF.